This T cell receptor (beta chain) was sequenced during a study of early T cells in non-severe SARS-CoV-2 infection. For the study at large: The input, bulk RNA from unsorted whole blood, was sequenced, and chains were unpaired. Study results and limitations: VDJdb matching, biased toward anti-spike CD8 responses, missed private and CD4 specificities.

Notes on this clonotype: Its antigen remains unknown.

Each cDNA molecule carried a unique molecular identifier. TCRdb reanalysed the 5' RACE reads using MiXCR and keeps one entry per CDR3 protein. The table shows tens of thousands of distinct CDR3 sequences, with about 4.9% occurring only once. Germline-derived CDR1 and CDR2 are SQVTM and ANQGSEA. The CDR3 has 12 amino acids. V lost 7 bases, J lost 5 bases, and 15 bases lay in between. The gene calls are TRBV29-1 and TRBJ2-7; the D gene is possibly TRBD2 (5 bases). Sequencing used whole blood, obtained at baseline. This receptor was obtained from an adult who was a healthcare worker with PCR-confirmed SARS-CoV-2 infection or an uninfected control (not recorded which). The CDR3 sequence is CSAVGPGDEQYF. As DNA, the CDR3 is TGCAGCGCCGTCGGGCCCGGGGACGAGCAGTACTTC.